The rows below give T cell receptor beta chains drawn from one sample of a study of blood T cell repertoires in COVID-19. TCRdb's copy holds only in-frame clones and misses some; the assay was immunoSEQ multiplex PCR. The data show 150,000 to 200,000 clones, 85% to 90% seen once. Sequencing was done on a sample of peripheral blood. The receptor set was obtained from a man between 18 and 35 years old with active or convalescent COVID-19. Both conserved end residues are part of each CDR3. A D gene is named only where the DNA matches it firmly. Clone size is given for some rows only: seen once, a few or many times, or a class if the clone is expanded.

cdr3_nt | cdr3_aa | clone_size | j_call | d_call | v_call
TGTGCCAGCAGCGGGGCCCGCCGGGAGCAGCAGTACTTC | CASSGARREQQYF | . | TRBJ2-7 | . | TRBV11-3
TGCAGCGTTTCCCTCGGACAGAACTATGGCTACACCTTC | CSVSLGQNYGYTF | . | TRBJ1-2 | . | TRBV29-1
TGTGCCAGCAGCCCACAGGGGCCGGAGTATCATGAGCAGTTCTTC | CASSPQGPEYHEQFF | . | TRBJ2-1 | TRBD1 | TRBV9
TGTGCTAGTGGTTTCCGAGGACTAGCGGGAGGAGATGTCCTGGAGACCCAGTACTTC | CASGFRGLAGGDVLETQYF | . | TRBJ2-5 | TRBD2 | TRBV12-5
TGTGCCAGCAGCCTCCTCGACAGGGTACTTGGCTACACCTTC | CASSLLDRVLGYTF | . | TRBJ1-2 | TRBD1 | TRBV28
TGTGCCACCAGTGACCCTAGCGGGAGACAAGAGACCCAGTACTTC | CATSDPSGRQETQYF | . | TRBJ2-5 | TRBD2 | TRBV24-1
TGTGCCAGCAGCCACAATCGGGGGGAAGAGACCCAGTACTTC | CASSHNRGEETQYF | once | TRBJ2-5 | TRBD2 | TRBV3-1/TRBV3-2
TGTGCCAGCAAGGGACAGGGGTCCTATCCTATCCTCTATGGCTACACCTTC | CASKGQGSYPILYGYTF | . | TRBJ1-2 | TRBD1 | TRBV2
TGTGCCAGCAGTCCCGGACAGGCCTCAGACACGTTCTTC | CASSPGQASDTFF | . | TRBJ2-1 | TRBD1 | TRBV2
TGTGCCAGCAGTTTAAACCCGCCGGGCTATGGCTACACCTTC | CASSLNPPGYGYTF | once | TRBJ1-2 | . | TRBV27
TGTGCCAGCAGCGTCAGTCGTGGACTCCCCTCCTACGAGCAGTACTTC | CASSVSRGLPSYEQYF | . | TRBJ2-7 | . | TRBV14
TGTGCCATCAGTGGGACAACAACTAATGAAAAACTGTTTTTT | CAISGTTTNEKLFF | . | TRBJ1-4 | . | TRBV10-3
TGTGCCATCAGCCCCAATACCGGGGCTAATGAAAAACTGTTTTTT | CAISPNTGANEKLFF | . | TRBJ1-4 | . | TRBV10-3
TGTGCCAGCAGCCTACAGCACTGGTTAAATTCACCCCTCCACTTT | CASSLQHWLNSPLHF | . | TRBJ1-6 | . | TRBV14
TGTGCCAGCTCCCGGCCGCGCAGGGGGAAGGACGGGGAGCTGTTTTTT | CASSRPRRGKDGELFF | . | TRBJ2-2 | TRBD1 | TRBV27
TGTGCCAGCAGCTCGGGGACAGGGGGCCAGCCCCAGCATTTT | CASSSGTGGQPQHF | . | TRBJ1-5 | TRBD1 | TRBV9
TGTGCCAGCTCCGCGTCTAGAAGAAATCGGAACACTGAAGCTTTCTTT | CASSASRRNRNTEAFF | . | TRBJ1-1 | . | TRBV5-6
TGTGCCAGCAGCTTAGGGGTACAGCCCACCGGGGAGCTGTTTTTT | CASSLGVQPTGELFF | . | TRBJ2-2 | . | TRBV7-9
TGTGCCAGCAGCGTCGACTATTATTTGCGGGGAACAGATACGCAGTATTTT | CASSVDYYLRGTDTQYF | . | TRBJ2-3 | . | TRBV11-3
TGCGCCAGCAGCGAGACATCAACTAATGAAAAACTGTTTTTT | CASSETSTNEKLFF | once | TRBJ1-4 | . | TRBV5-1
TGTGCCAGCAGGCGGACAGCCTCCTACGAGCAGTACTTC | CASRRTASYEQYF | . | TRBJ2-7 | . | TRBV2
TGCGCCAGCAGCCAAAAGGGTTCAGGGTGGGACACTGAAGCTTTCTTT | CASSQKGSGWDTEAFF | . | TRBJ1-1 | . | TRBV4-1
TGCGCCAGCAGTATTCTAAGCGGGTCCGGGCCCCAGCATTTT | CASSILSGSGPQHF | . | TRBJ1-5 | . | TRBV5-1
TGCGCCAGCAGCCTAGGAGCCGCAGATACGCAGTATTTT | CASSLGAADTQYF | . | TRBJ2-3 | . | TRBV5-1
TGTGCCAGCAGTTTGATTGGTTTTCAGGGTAAGACTCAGGCCGACTCTGGAAACACCATATATTTT | CASSLIGFQGKTQADSGNTIYF | . | TRBJ1-3 | . | TRBV28
TGCGCCAGCAGCCCCGGACTAGCGGGAGGCGATGAGCAGTTCTTC | CASSPGLAGGDEQFF | . | TRBJ2-1 | TRBD2 | TRBV5-1
TGTGCCAGCAGCGTAGGGACAGGGGTAACTGAAGCTTTCTTT | CASSVGTGVTEAFF | . | TRBJ1-1 | TRBD1 | TRBV9
TGTGCCAGCAGTTACATCTGGGGGGTCGACGATTTTGGCTACACCTTC | CASSYIWGVDDFGYTF | . | TRBJ1-2 | . | TRBV6-5
TGTGCCACCAGTGATTTGTTTCGGGGTCCTGAGCAGTTCTTC | CATSDLFRGPEQFF | . | TRBJ2-1 | . | TRBV24-1
TGTGCCAGCTCACAATCGACAGGACCCTTCGGCTACACCTTC | CASSQSTGPFGYTF | few | TRBJ1-2 | . | TRBV18